This T cell receptor (beta chain) came from a study of blood T cells in healthy people across ages (dated by TCRdb to 2014 to 2015). For the study in its entirety: Template switching captured roughly one uniquely barcoded TCR beta cDNA molecule per two T cells in model experiments. The study measured age-related changes in TCR beta repertoire diversity using deep sequencing normalized with unique cDNA molecular identifiers. Four age groups were formed from the donors: young (average 16 years), middle-aged (approximately 39), aged (roughly 56) and long-lived (82). To avoid experimental bias, donors of different ages were randomly spread across the sequencing lanes. Two additional independent replicas of 1 million unique cDNA reads from the same blood draw were analyzed for two donors (one aged 18 to 30 and one aged 80 or older). Here is what the overall study found, with its caveats: Observed TCR beta diversity per million T cells fell roughly linearly with age, and a significant reduction was already apparent by age roughly 40. The long-lived group showed more naive CD4+ T cells, fewer expanded clones and increased TCR diversity than the aged group, suggesting age selection. Conclusive comparison of naive and antigen-experienced compartments was prevented by the profiling of bulk unsorted PBMCs. Estimates of total diversity from one million sequenced T cells were regarded as lower bounds and underestimates. A strong correlation was found between observed TCR beta diversity and the percentage of naive T cells measured by flow cytometry. Donor CMV infection status was unknown, potentially confounding age-related changes in expanded clonotypes.

Library prep was done by 5' RACE. Reads for this sample came from an Illumina HiSeq 2500. The second PCR ran for about 6 to 12 cycles and used a J-beta primer mix along with a sample-barcoded 5' primer. Each TCR beta cDNA molecule received a unique molecular identifier from a template-switch 5' adaptor carrying 12 random nucleotides. Each sample yielded at least 3 million CDR3-containing paired-end reads. First-strand cDNA was synthesized from all RNA with the Mint cDNA synthesis kit, primed by a TRBC-specific oligonucleotide. Following uracil-DNA glycosylase treatment, a first 18-cycle PCR with universal primers M1SS and BC2_uni_R was performed on all cDNA. The source study handled its data this way. For normalization, 1 million high-quality reads, each with a distinct molecular identifier, were randomly selected from each sample. Reads with shared molecular identifiers were discarded instead of being binned into consensus sequences. CDR3 identification, clonotype clustering and error correction used MiTCR with a Q25 quality threshold and the strictest error-elimination algorithm. A nonparametric unseen species model with Euler transformation was used to estimate a lower bound on total TCR beta diversity. TCRdb reanalyzed the raw reads on its own, using fastp at Q25 for trimming and MiXCR for clone calling, and kept in-frame beta chains. For every CDR3 protein sequence, its rows merge into one entry that carries the most common genes and DNA. V and J calls and clone size were set by TCRdb, not the authors. Across this sample there are 1.5 million to 2 million distinct CDR3 sequences, with 28% seen only once. Together, the top ten hold approximately 7.7% of the sample.

The CDR3 has 13 amino acids, counting the end cysteine and phenylalanine. Only the CDR3 DNA stays, 39 bases, in frame from base 1. Based on the germline V gene, the CDR1 and CDR2 sequences are SQVTM and ANQGSEA. V loses 3 bases of germline sequence and J loses 0 bases, and the interval between the two ends is 8 bases. Systemically healthy Caucasian individuals from Russia, approximately 39 in total and aged roughly 6 to 95 years, were included as donors. Around 10 milliliters of peripheral blood were collected from each donor into EDTA-treated Vacutainer tubes. PBMCs were isolated by Ficoll-Paque density-gradient centrifugation, with at least 7 million obtained per sample. Total RNA was extracted from PBMCs with Trizol reagent, with at least 5.5 micrograms obtained per sample. The percentages of naive CD45RAhigh/CD27high T cells were determined by flow cytometry on a PBMC aliquot from every donor.

This clonotype was found a few times. Its antigen remains unidentified. No base quality information exists; no much larger clone differs at one position. The specimen was blood. This receptor was obtained from a woman between 25 and 40 years old in good health. The sequence is built from TRBV29-1 and TRBJ1-1; the D gene is perhaps TRBD1, on 5 matching bases. The nucleotide sequence reads as follows: TGCAGCGTTGAGAAACAGGTGAACACTGAAGCTTTCTTT. Translated, it gives CSVEKQVNTEAFF.